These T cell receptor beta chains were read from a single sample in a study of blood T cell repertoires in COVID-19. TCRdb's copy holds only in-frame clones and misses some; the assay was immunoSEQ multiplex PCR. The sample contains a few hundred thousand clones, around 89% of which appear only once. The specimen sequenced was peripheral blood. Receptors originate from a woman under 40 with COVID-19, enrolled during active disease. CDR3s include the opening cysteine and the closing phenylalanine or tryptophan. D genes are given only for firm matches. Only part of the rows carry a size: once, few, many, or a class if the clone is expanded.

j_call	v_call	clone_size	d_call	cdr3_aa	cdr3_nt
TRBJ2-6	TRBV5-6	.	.	CASSLGDLNVLTF	TGTGCCAGCAGCTTGGGGGACTTAAACGTCCTGACTTTC
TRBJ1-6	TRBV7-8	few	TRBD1	CASRGQGAESPLHF	TGTGCCAGCAGGGGACAGGGGGCGGAATCACCCCTCCACTTT
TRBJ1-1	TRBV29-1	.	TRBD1	CSVAGQGVTEAFF	TGCAGCGTTGCGGGACAGGGGGTGACTGAAGCTTTCTTT
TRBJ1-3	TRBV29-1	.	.	CSAQGLSGNTIYF	TGCAGCGCTCAGGGACTTTCTGGAAACACCATATATTTT
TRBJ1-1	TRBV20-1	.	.	CSAVPQVPAFF	TGCAGTGCTGTGCCTCAGGTCCCAGCTTTCTTT
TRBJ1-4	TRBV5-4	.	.	CASSSGGGLVSTNEKLFF	TGTGCCAGCAGCTCTGGAGGAGGACTGGTGTCAACTAATGAAAAACTGTTTTTT
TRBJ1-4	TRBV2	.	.	CASNRLAGPEKLFF	TGTGCCAGCAACCGTCTGGCAGGGCCTGAAAAACTGTTTTTT
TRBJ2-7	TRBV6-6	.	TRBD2	CASTDSGGSYEQYF	TGTGCCAGCACCGATAGCGGGGGTTCCTACGAGCAGTACTTC
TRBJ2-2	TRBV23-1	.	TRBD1	CASSQLPGQGASGELFF	TGCGCCAGCAGTCAGTTACCGGGACAGGGGGCTTCCGGGGAGCTGTTTTTT
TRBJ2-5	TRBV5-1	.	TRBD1	CASSLRGRGVEETQYF	TGCGCCAGCAGCTTGAGGGGGCGAGGGGTAGAAGAGACCCAGTACTTC
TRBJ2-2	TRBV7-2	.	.	CASSPPGGAAGELFF	TGTGCCAGCAGCCCCCCGGGCGGGGCGGCCGGGGAGCTGTTTTTT
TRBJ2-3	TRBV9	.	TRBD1	CASSVATGDRKVVSTDTQYF	TGTGCCAGCAGCGTAGCAACCGGGGACAGGAAAGTAGTAAGCACAGATACGCAGTATTTT
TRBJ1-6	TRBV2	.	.	CAGKTDNSPLHF	TGTGCCGGTAAAACAGATAATTCACCCCTCCACTTT
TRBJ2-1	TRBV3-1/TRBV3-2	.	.	CASSPEQGGRQFF	TGTGCCAGCAGCCCCGAACAAGGGGGACGGCAGTTCTTC
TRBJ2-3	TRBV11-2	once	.	CASSLLPGKPFTDTQYF	TGTGCCAGCAGCTTACTGCCGGGGAAACCCTTCACAGATACGCAGTATTTT
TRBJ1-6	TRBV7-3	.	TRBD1	CASSPGTENSPLHF	TGTGCCAGCAGCCCCGGGACAGAAAATTCACCCCTCCACTTT
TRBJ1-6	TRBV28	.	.	CASSLAGGSYNSPLHF	TGTGCCAGCAGTTTGGCGGGGGGATCCTATAATTCACCCCTCCACTTT
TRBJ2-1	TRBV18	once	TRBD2	CASSKTGGYNEQFF	TGTGCCAGCTCAAAGACGGGGGGATACAATGAGCAGTTCTTC
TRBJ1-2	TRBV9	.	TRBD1	CASSGQGARGGYTF	TGTGCCAGCAGCGGACAGGGGGCGCGTGGTGGCTACACCTTC
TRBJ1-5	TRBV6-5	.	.	CATERGGPSNQPQHF	TGTGCCACCGAGAGGGGGGGTCCTAGCAATCAGCCCCAGCATTTT
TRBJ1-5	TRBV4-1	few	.	CASSQVGQPQHF	TGCGCCAGCAGCCAAGTCGGTCAGCCCCAGCATTTT
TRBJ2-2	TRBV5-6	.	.	CASSLYSNTGELFF	TGTGCCAGCAGCTTGTATTCGAACACCGGGGAGCTGTTTTTT
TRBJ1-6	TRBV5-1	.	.	CASSSSEGTRNSPLHF	TGCGCCAGCAGCTCCTCCGAGGGGACTCGTAATTCACCCCTCCACTTT
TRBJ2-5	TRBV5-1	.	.	CASSLKQGRETQYF	TGCGCCAGCAGCTTGAAACAGGGTCGGGAGACCCAGTACTTC
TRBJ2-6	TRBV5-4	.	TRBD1	CASSPLTGAGGANVLTF	TGTGCCAGCAGCCCCTTGACAGGGGCGGGAGGGGCCAACGTCCTGACTTTC
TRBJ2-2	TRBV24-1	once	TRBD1	CATRRTGDTGELFF	TGTGCCACCAGAAGGACAGGGGACACCGGGGAGCTGTTTTTT
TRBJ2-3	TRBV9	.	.	CASSVGRGTDTQYF	TGTGCCAGCAGCGTAGGTCGAGGAACAGATACGCAGTATTTT
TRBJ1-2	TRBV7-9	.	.	CASSLWQSGLYGYTF	TGTGCCAGCAGCTTATGGCAGAGCGGACTCTATGGCTACACCTTC
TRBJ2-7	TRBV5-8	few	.	CASQSTLEQYF	TGTGCCAGTCAAAGCACCCTCGAGCAGTACTTC
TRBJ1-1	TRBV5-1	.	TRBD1	CASSLGSRTGGLNTEAFF	TGCGCCAGCAGCTTAGGATCTCGTACAGGGGGCTTGAACACTGAAGCTTTCTTT
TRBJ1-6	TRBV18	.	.	CASSFDNSPLHF	TGTGCCAGCTCCTTTGATAATTCACCCCTCCACTTT
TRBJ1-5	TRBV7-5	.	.	CVRVEQPQHF	TGTGTCAGAGTTGAGCAGCCCCAGCATTTT
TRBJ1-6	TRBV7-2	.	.	CASSSSASSPLHF	TGTGCCAGCAGCTCAAGTGCGAGTTCACCCCTCCACTTT
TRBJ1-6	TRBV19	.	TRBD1	CASSKGQGRLSNSPLHF	TGTGCCAGTAGTAAGGGACAGGGAAGGTTGAGTAATTCACCCCTCCACTTT
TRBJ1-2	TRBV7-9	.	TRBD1	CASSLGSYGQGHGYTF	TGTGCCAGCAGCTTAGGTTCCTATGGACAGGGACATGGCTACACCTTC
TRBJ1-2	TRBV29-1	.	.	CSVDSPANYGYTF	TGCAGCGTTGATTCTCCGGCTAACTATGGCTACACCTTC
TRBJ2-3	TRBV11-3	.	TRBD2	CASSRSGGGTDTQYF	TGTGCCAGCAGCCGGAGCGGGGGAGGGACAGATACGCAGTATTTT
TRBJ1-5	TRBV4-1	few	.	CASSQEGGGNQPQHF	TGCGCCAGCAGCCAAGAAGGGGGAGGCAATCAGCCCCAGCATTTT
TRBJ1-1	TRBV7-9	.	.	CASSLFGEGGTEAFF	TGTGCCAGCAGCTTATTTGGGGAGGGCGGCACTGAAGCTTTCTTT
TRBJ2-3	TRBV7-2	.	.	CASSTYADTQYF	TGTGCCAGCAGCACTTACGCAGATACGCAGTATTTT
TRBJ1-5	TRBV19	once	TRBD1	CASSIGGQGAHQPQHF	TGTGCCAGTAGTATCGGGGGACAGGGGGCCCATCAGCCCCAGCATTTT
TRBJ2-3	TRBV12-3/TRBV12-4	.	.	CASRRGVLSAQYF	TGTGCCAGCCGTCGCGGGGTGTTGAGTGCGCAGTATTTT
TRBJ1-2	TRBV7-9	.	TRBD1	CASSLGQGAGGYTF	TGTGCCAGCAGCCTGGGACAGGGGGCGGGTGGCTACACCTTC
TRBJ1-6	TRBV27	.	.	CASSHGGGCNSPLHF	TGTGCCAGCAGCCACGGGGGGGGATGCAATTCACCCCTCCACTTT
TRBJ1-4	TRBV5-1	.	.	CASSLVGVGAEKLFF	TGCGCCAGCAGCTTGGTAGGGGTAGGAGCTGAAAAACTGTTTTTT
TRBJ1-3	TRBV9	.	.	CASSSSEKWGHSGNTIYF	TGTGCCAGCAGCTCCTCCGAAAAATGGGGACACTCTGGAAACACCATATATTTT
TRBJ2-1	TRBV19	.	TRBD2	CASSSPGTSGRYNEQFF	TGTGCCAGTAGTTCACCCGGGACTAGCGGTCGCTACAATGAGCAGTTCTTC
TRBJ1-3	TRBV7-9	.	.	CASSLSISGNTIYF	TGTGCCAGCAGCTTAAGCATCTCTGGAAACACCATATATTTT
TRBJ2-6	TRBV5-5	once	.	CASSFVKSSGANVLTF	TGTGCCAGCAGCTTCGTAAAGAGCTCTGGGGCCAACGTCCTGACTTTC
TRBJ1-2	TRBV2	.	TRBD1	CASGTGVAYTF	TGTGCCAGCGGGACAGGGGTCGCCTACACCTTC
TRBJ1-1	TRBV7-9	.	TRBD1	CASSLDRGRGTEAFF	TGTGCCAGCAGCTTGGACAGGGGGCGCGGGACTGAAGCTTTCTTT
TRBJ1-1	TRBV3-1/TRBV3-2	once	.	CASSQVLAGATEAFF	TGTGCCAGCAGCCAAGTCCTCGCTGGGGCCACTGAAGCTTTCTTT
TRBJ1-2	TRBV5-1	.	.	CASSLGANYGYTF	TGCGCCAGCAGCTTGGGAGCTAACTATGGCTACACCTTC
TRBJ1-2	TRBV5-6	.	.	CASSLRSLQGSNYGYTF	TGTGCCAGCAGCTTGAGATCCCTCCAGGGGTCCAACTATGGCTACACCTTC
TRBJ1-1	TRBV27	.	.	CASSPYYPNTEAFF	TGTGCCAGCAGTCCCTACTACCCGAACACTGAAGCTTTCTTT
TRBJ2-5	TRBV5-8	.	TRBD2	CASSLAATSGGGETQYF	TGTGCCAGCAGCTTGGCCGCGACTAGCGGGGGGGGAGAGACCCAGTACTTC
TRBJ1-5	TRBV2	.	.	CASSIVRGSNQPQHF	TGTGCCAGCAGCATCGTCAGGGGTAGCAATCAGCCCCAGCATTTT
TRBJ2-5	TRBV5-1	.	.	CASSLGARVSETQYF	TGCGCCAGCAGCTTGGGGGCCAGGGTGTCAGAGACCCAGTACTTC
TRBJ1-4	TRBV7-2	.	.	CASSLLGGEKLFF	TGTGCCAGCAGCCTCCTGGGAGGGGAAAAACTGTTTTTT